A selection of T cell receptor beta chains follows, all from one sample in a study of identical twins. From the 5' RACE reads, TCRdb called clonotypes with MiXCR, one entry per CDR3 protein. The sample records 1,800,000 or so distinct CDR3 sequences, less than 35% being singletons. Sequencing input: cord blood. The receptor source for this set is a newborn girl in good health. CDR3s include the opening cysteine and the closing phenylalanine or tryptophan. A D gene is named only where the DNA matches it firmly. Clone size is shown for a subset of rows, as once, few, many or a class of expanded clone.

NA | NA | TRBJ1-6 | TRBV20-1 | CSARAAAANSPLHF | TGCAGTGCTAGAGCGGCGGCGGCGAATTCACCCCTCCACTTT
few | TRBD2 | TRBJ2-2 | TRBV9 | CASSVGGGTGELFF | TGTGCCAGCAGCGTAGGGGGGGGCACCGGGGAGCTGTTTTTT
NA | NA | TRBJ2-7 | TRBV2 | CASSEVARGAYEQYF | TGTGCCAGCAGTGAGGTCGCTCGAGGGGCCTACGAGCAGTACTTC
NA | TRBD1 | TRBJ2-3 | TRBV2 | CASSYRGPSTDTQYF | TGTGCCAGCAGTTACAGGGGACCTAGCACAGATACGCAGTATTTT
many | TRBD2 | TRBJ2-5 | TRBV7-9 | CASSLVPSGQETQYF | TGTGCCAGCAGCTTAGTACCTAGCGGGCAAGAGACCCAGTACTTC
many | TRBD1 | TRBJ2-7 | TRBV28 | CASSGQGTSYEQYF | TGTGCCAGCAGCGGACAGGGTACCTCCTACGAGCAGTACTTC
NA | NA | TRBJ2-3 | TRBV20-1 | CSALPATSTDTQYF | TGCAGTGCCCTCCCGGCGACTAGCACAGATACGCAGTATTTT
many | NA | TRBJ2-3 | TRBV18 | CASSPLADTQYF | TGTGCCAGCTCACCACTAGCAGATACGCAGTATTTT
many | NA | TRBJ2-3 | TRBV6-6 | CASSQGLPSTDTQYF | TGTGCCAGCAGTCAGGGGCTACCTAGCACAGATACGCAGTATTTT
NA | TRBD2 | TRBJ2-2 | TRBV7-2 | CASTMIWASGGGNTGELFF | TGTGCCAGCACCATGATTTGGGCTAGCGGGGGTGGAAACACCGGGGAGCTGTTTTTT
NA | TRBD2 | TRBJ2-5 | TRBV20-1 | CSARDPSGGQEAQYF | TGCAGTGCTAGAGATCCCAGCGGGGGTCAAGAGGCCCAGTACTTC
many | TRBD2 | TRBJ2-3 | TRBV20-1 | CSCSGGRDTQYF | TGCAGTTGCAGCGGGGGGAGGGATACGCAGTATTTT
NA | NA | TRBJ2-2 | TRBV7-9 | CASTRDSPGELFF | TGTGCCAGCACCCGAGACTCTCCCGGGGAGCTGTTTTTT
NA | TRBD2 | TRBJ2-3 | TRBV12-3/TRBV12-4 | CASSIRLAGSTDTQYF | TGTGCCAGCAGCATCCGACTAGCGGGAAGCACAGATACGCAGTATTTT
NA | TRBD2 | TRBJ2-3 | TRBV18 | CASSPIAGGPSGTDTQYF | TGTGCCAGCTCACCCATAGCGGGGGGGCCTAGTGGCACAGATACGCAGTATTTT
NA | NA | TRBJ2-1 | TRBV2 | CASRNRISYNEQFF | TGTGCCAGCAGGAACCGTATTTCCTACAATGAGCAGTTCTTC
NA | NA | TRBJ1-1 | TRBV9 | CASSVDMVENTEAFF | TGTGCCAGCAGCGTAGATATGGTTGAGAACACTGAAGCTTTCTTT
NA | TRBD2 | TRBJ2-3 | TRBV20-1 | CSARTSGGAVLPDTQYF | TGCAGTGCTAGAACTAGCGGGGGGGCCGTTTTACCAGATACGCAGTATTTT
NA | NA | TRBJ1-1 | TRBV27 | CASSFQGLSTEAFF | TGTGCCAGCAGTTTTCAGGGATTGAGCACTGAAGCTTTCTTT
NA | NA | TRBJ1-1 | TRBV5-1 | CASGSGQNTEAFF | TGCGCCAGCGGATCGGGACAAAACACTGAAGCTTTCTTT
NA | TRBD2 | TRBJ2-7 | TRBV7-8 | CASRPNSGESYNEQYF | TGTGCCAGCAGGCCTAATAGCGGGGAGTCCTACAATGAGCAGTACTTC
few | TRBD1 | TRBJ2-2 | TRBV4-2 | CASSHPTGGSNTGELFF | TGTGCCAGCAGCCACCCCACAGGGGGCTCGAACACCGGGGAGCTGTTTTTT
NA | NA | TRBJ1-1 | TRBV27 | CASSLFGERTEAFF | TGCGCCAGCAGTTTATTCGGGGAGAGAACTGAAGCTTTCTTT
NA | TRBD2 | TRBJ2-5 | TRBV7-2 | CASSWTSGGSETQYF | TGTGCCAGCAGTTGGACTAGCGGGGGTTCAGAGACCCAGTACTTC
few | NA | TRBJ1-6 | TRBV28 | CASSMGTRGNSPLHF | TGTGCCAGCAGTATGGGGACGAGGGGGAATTCACCCCTCCACTTT
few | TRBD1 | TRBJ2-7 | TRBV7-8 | CASSLPRTGYEQYF | TGTGCCAGCAGCTTACCTCGGACAGGCTACGAGCAGTACTTC